The 30 T cell receptor beta chains below were found in one sample sequenced in a study of CXCR3-negative and CXCR3-positive naive CD8 T cells. UMI labels and 5' RACE were used to prepare the TRB cDNA libraries. TCRdb reworked the 5' RACE reads into one entry per CDR3 protein, no DNA. The repertoire table contains roughly 90,000 distinct CDR3 sequences. Source material: naive CXCR3- CD8+ T cells from blood. Subset defined: CD45RO-CCR7+CD27+CD95- naive CD8+ T cells lacking CXCR3 (TNR3-). The receptors here all came from a human donor in good health. Some clones in this sample may be carry-over from other donors' samples.

This chain links TRBV19 with TRBJ2-2; no DNA is available, so the TRBD2 call from TCRdb remains unchecked. The CDR3 length is 17 residues. Germline values: CDR1 LNHDA, CDR2 SQIVND (reference sequence). This CDR3 reads CASRRASGLSNTGELFF.

The chain combines TRBV12-3 or TRBV12-4 with TRBJ2-2; TCRdb returns TRBD2, unconfirmable since there is no DNA. CDR3 size: 16 residues. This CDR3 is CASSHSGTAKTGELFF.

V usage is TRBV11-2 and J usage is TRBJ1-1; the TCRdb D gene call, TRBD1, has no DNA to confirm it. Looked up from germline, CDR1 is SGHAT and CDR2 is FQNNGV. The CDR3 is 15 residues long. This CDR3 is CASSPWTGADTEAFF.

The chain recombines TRBV3-1 with TRBJ2-1; TCRdb names TRBD2, which stays unverified in the absence of DNA. Per germline, CDR1 LGHDT and CDR2 YNNKEL (reference sequence). This CDR3 is 17 amino acids long. The CDR3 sequence is CASSPLGLAGEYNEQFF.

This sequence joins TRBV6-5 and TRBJ2-7; TCRdb designates TRBD1, a call that cannot be tested without DNA. Germline V gene sequence: CDR1 MNHEY, CDR2 SVGAGI. This CDR3 contains 14 residues. The chain's CDR3 is CASRGPESSYEQYF.

V and J are TRBV20-1 and TRBJ2-2; TCRdb designates TRBD2, a call that cannot be tested without DNA. Per the germline V gene, CDR1 is DFQATT and CDR2 is SNEGSKA (reference sequence). This CDR3 contains 16 residues. CDR3 sequence reads: CSARDRARTYTGELFF.

The chain has TRBV7-9 and TRBJ2-7; TCRdb reports TRBD2, a call that lacks DNA to check it against. The germline CDR1 and CDR2 sequences are SEHNR and FQNEAQ (reference sequence). This CDR3 region has 17 residues. CDR3 loop: CASSLGLAGEFSYEQYF. Based on the CDR3 plus reference TRBV7-9 and TRBJ2-7, the full variable domain is DTGVSQNPRHKITKRGQNVTFRCDPISEHNRLYWYRQTLGQGPEFLTYFQNEAQLEKSRLLSDRFSAERPKGSFSTLEIQRTEQGDSAMYLCASSLGLAGEFSYEQYFGPGTRLTVT.

The V gene is TRBV4-3, the J gene TRBJ2-1; TCRdb picks TRBD2, but there is no DNA to check that call. Germline loops: CDR1 LGHNA, CDR2 YSLEER. The CDR3 spans 14 residues. The chain's CDR3 is CASSQRGGDAEQFF.

The chain joins TRBV2 to TRBJ2-3; the TCRdb call, TRBD1, lacks DNA for checking. CDR3 length: 15 amino acids. Looked up from germline, CDR1 is SNHLY and CDR2 is FYNNEI. The CDR3 sequence: CASSDQGAVTDTQYF.

The rearrangement joins TRBV9 to TRBJ1-2. Germline loops: CDR1 SGDLS, CDR2 YYNGEE. The CDR3 totals 14 residues. CDR3 sequence reads: CASSVGGRNYGYTF.

The chain employs TRBV29-1 and TRBJ2-7; TCRdb picks TRBD2, but there is no DNA to check that call. Germline CDR1 is SQVTM and CDR2 is ANQGSEA. The CDR3 runs to 13 residues. The CDR3: CSAVPSEFNEQYF.

This sequence joins TRBV11-2 and TRBJ2-3; the TCRdb call, TRBD1, lacks DNA for checking. The germline V gene encodes CDR1 SGHAT and CDR2 FQNNGV. The CDR3 loop spans 17 amino acids. The CDR3 region is CASSLERGRGRQDTQYF.

The chain has TRBV11-3 and TRBJ2-1; TCRdb calls TRBD1, which cannot be checked without DNA. This CDR3 has 14 residues. Germline V CDR1 and CDR2: SGHNT, YENEEA. CDR3 protein: CASSLPTGVREQFF.

The chain is built from TRBV7-8 and TRBJ2-1; the TCRdb D gene call, TRBD1, has no DNA to confirm it. Germline V gives CDR1 SGHVS, CDR2 FQNEAQ. The CDR3 has 23 amino acids. CDR3 in amino acids: CASSLVATEDDRVTQSSYNEQFF.

The V gene is TRBV4-1, the J gene TRBJ1-5; TCRdb picks TRBD1, but there is no DNA to check that call. The CDR3 is 15 amino acids. Germline loops: CDR1 MGHRA, CDR2 YSYEKL. CDR3 sequence: CASSQVVGPNQPQHF.

V gene TRBV5-5 combines with J gene TRBJ2-1. The CDR3 is 14 amino acids. Germline-derived CDR1 and CDR2 are SGHKS and YYEKEE (reference sequence). CDR3 sequence reads: CASSLGFSYNEQFF.

This chain links TRBV9 with TRBJ1-2. Germline V CDR1 and CDR2: SGDLS, YYNGEE. The CDR3 sequence is 13 residues long. The CDR3 sequence is CASSVGQRNGYTF.

CDR3 amino acids: CASSQGQVYEQYF. The rearrangement joins TRBV7-8 to TRBJ2-7; TCRdb outputs TRBD1, but without DNA this stays unchecked. This CDR3 comprises 13 residues. The germline V gene has CDR1 SGHVS and CDR2 FQNEAQ.

The chain has TRBV5-1 and TRBJ2-7; the TRBD2 assignment by TCRdb is unverifiable without DNA. Germline V gene data show CDR1 as SGHRS and CDR2 as YFSETQ. The CDR3 length is 16 residues. The CDR3 spells CASSLGTGLAGYEQYF.

The genes are TRBV5-1 and TRBJ2-1; TCRdb returns TRBD2, unconfirmable since there is no DNA. The CDR3 extends over 15 amino acids. The V gene's germline CDR1 is SGHRS and CDR2 YFSETQ. This CDR3 reads CASSTIAGDSNEQFF.

J is TRBJ2-1 and V is TRBV7-9; TCRdb's D call, TRBD1, is unchecked because there is no DNA. Germline V gives CDR1 SEHNR, CDR2 FQNEAQ (reference sequence). The CDR3 spans 15 residues. The chain's CDR3 is CASSLGQGAFNEQFF.

The chain is built from TRBV5-1 and TRBJ2-1; TCRdb returns TRBD2, unconfirmable since there is no DNA. CDR1 and CDR2 (germline): SGHRS, YFSETQ. There are 16 residues in the CDR3. CDR3 sequence reads: CASSSATRTSLNEQFF.

This chain joins TRBV29-1 and TRBJ1-1; TCRdb's assignment of TRBD1 cannot be checked, as there is no DNA. This CDR3 has 14 residues. CDR1 is SQVTM, CDR2 ANQGSEA, per germline. Here the CDR3 reads CSVPPSLGETEAFF.

The chain employs TRBV5-5 and TRBJ2-5; TCRdb picks TRBD1, but there is no DNA to check that call. The CDR3 is made up of 15 amino acids. Germline lookup yields CDR1 SGHKS and CDR2 YYEKEE (reference sequence). The CDR3 sequence is CASSLDSGGQETQYF.

This chain joins TRBV5-5 and TRBJ2-3; TCRdb indicates TRBD1, and absent DNA this call remains unverified. This CDR3 has 15 amino acids. Germline V lookup: CDR1 SGHKS, CDR2 YYEKEE (reference sequence). This chain's CDR3 is CASSLWDEGTDTQYF.

The V gene is TRBV4-3, the J gene TRBJ1-6. Germline V gives CDR1 LGHNA, CDR2 YSLEER. This CDR3 comprises 18 residues. Here the CDR3 reads CASSQDEFGDSYNSPLHF.

The gene calls are TRBV15 and TRBJ2-1; TCRdb returns TRBD1, unconfirmable since there is no DNA. Germline loops: CDR1 LNHNV, CDR2 YYDKDF (reference sequence). The CDR3 has 16 amino acids. The CDR3 spells CATSRGTAIPRNEQFF. Combining the CDR3 with reference TRBV15 and TRBJ2-1 gives the whole variable domain DAMVIQNPRYQVTQFGKPVTLSCSQTLNHNVMYWYQQKSSQAPKLLFHYYDKDFNNEADTPDNFQSRRPNTSFCFLDIRSPGLGDTAMYLCATSRGTAIPRNEQFFGPGTRLTVL.

The chain joins TRBV7-9 to TRBJ2-5; the D call of TRBD1 rests on TCRdb alone, since no DNA is present to check it. The CDR3 runs to 16 residues. The germline V gene encodes CDR1 SEHNR and CDR2 FQNEAQ (reference sequence). Here the CDR3 reads CASSFPGQGLGETQYF.

The V and J genes are TRBV2 and TRBJ1-4. Germline V gene sequence: CDR1 SNHLY, CDR2 FYNNEI. The CDR3 extends over 16 amino acids. This CDR3 reads CASSPKPGRADEKLFF.

The genes are TRBV7-9 and TRBJ2-2; TCRdb picks TRBD1, but there is no DNA to check that call. CDR1 is SEHNR and CDR2 is FQNEAQ in the germline V gene (reference sequence). The CDR3 runs to 16 residues. The CDR3 spells CASSTPGHPNTGELFF.